These 8 T cell receptor beta chains were sequenced from one sample in a study of control samples from healthy donors and cancer patients. Assay used: immunoSEQ multiplex PCR; TCRdb lists only in-frame clones, some missing. The data hold about 250,000 clones, with roughly 82% observed a single time. The sample was PBMCs. All receptors derive from a woman aged 55 to 70 with lung cancer.

V and J are TRBV7-9 and TRBJ2-1; D call uncertain. Germline CDR1 reads SEHNR; CDR2 reads FQNEAQ (reference sequence). Trimming pared 6 bases from V and 6 bases from J, leaving 9 bases between. The CDR3 sequence is 12 residues long. The DNA for the CDR3 is TGTGCCAGCAGGTTGACGTCCAATGAGCAGTTCTTC. It codes for CASRLTSNEQFF.

The genes are TRBV10-2 and TRBJ1-1, with a possible D match to TRBD1 (5 bases). The CDR3 has 12 residues. The germline CDR1 and CDR2 sequences are WSHSY and SAAADI. With 6 bases removed from V and 3 bases from J, the gap between germline ends came to 8 bases. The CDR3 region has the DNA TGCGCCAGCAGCAGGGACTACACTGAAGCTTTCTTT. Its translation is CASSRDYTEAFF.

The chain recombines TRBV21-1 with TRBJ1-3; the table's D call of TRBD1 was not tested on the DNA. TRBV21-1 is flagged as a pseudogene. This CDR3 has 16 amino acids. The CDR3 protein is CASSKVQGALGNTIYF. As DNA, the CDR3 is TGTGCCAGCAGCAAAGTCCAGGGGGCGCTTGGAAACACCATATATTTT.

The J gene is TRBJ1-5, the V gene TRBV21-1. TRBV21-1 is assigned pseudogene status. The CDR3 is made up of 13 amino acids. CDR3 bases: TGTGCCAGCAGCAAGTCTCGTTGTCAGCCCCAGCATTTT. It is translated as CASSKSRCQPQHF.

The chain recombines TRBV2 with TRBJ2-2, with D possibly TRBD2 on 6 matching bases. The V end was cut by 6 bases, the J end by 0 bases, with 17 bases between. CDR1 and CDR2 (germline): SNHLY, FYNNEI. This CDR3 is 17 amino acids long. The CDR3 bases are TGTGCCAGCAGACTCCTCCCGGGAGTTTCGAACACCGGGGAGCTGTTTTTT. Amino acids: CASRLLPGVSNTGELFF.

The chain is built from TRBV9 and TRBJ1-3; D remains ambiguous. The CDR3 is made up of 13 amino acids. Trimming stripped 3 bases from V and 4 bases from J, with 8 bases between. The germline V gene has CDR1 SGDLS and CDR2 YYNGEE. The CDR3 nucleotides read TGTGCCAGCAGCGGCGAAGTAGGAAACACCATATATTTT. Protein product: CASSGEVGNTIYF. Drawing the rest from reference TRBV9 and TRBJ1-3, the complete variable domain is DSGVTQTPKHLITATGQRVTLRCSPRSGDLSVYWYQQSLDQGLQFLIQYYNGEERAKGNILERFSAQQFPDLHSELNLSSLELGDSALYFCASSGEVGNTIYFGEGSWLTVV.

The V and J genes are TRBV5-1 and TRBJ2-1; 10 bases fit TRBD2. The CDR3 has 16 residues. In germline, CDR1 is SGHRS, CDR2 YFSETQ. J gave up 2 bases and V 1 base, and 3 bases lay outside the gene matches. The CDR3 sequence: CASSLTSGKAYNEQFF. CDR3 nucleotide sequence: TGCGCCAGCAGCTTGACTAGCGGGAAAGCCTACAATGAGCAGTTCTTC. The complete variable domain, with remaining parts taken from reference TRBV5-1 and TRBJ2-1, reads KAGVTQTPRYLIKTRGQQVTLSCSPISGHRSVSWYQQTPGQGLQFLFEYFSETQRNKGNFPGRFSGRQFSNSRSEMNVSTLELGDSALYLCASSLTSGKAYNEQFFGPGTRLTVL.

J is TRBJ2-5 and V is TRBV7-6; 7 bases are a match to TRBD1. J lost 4 bases, V lost 0 bases, and 8 bases had no gene match. From germline, CDR1 is SGHVS and CDR2 FNYEAQ. The CDR3 is 16 residues long. The CDR3 protein is CASSLAAQGNGETQYF. In nucleotides, the CDR3 is TGTGCCAGCAGCTTAGCGGCACAGGGGAACGGAGAGACCCAGTACTTC. The variable domain in full, completed from reference TRBV7-6 and TRBJ2-5, reads GAGVSQSPRYKVTKRGQDVALRCDPISGHVSLYWYRQALGQGPEFLTYFNYEAQQDKSGLPNDRFSAERPEGSISTLTIQRTEQRDSAMYRCASSLAAQGNGETQYFGPGTRLLVL.